Shown below are 7 T cell receptor gamma chains from a single sample sequenced in a study of gamma-delta T cells after stem cell transplantation. TCRdb re-called the RT-PCR reads via CATT. The sample carries 300 to 450 gamma-chain clones, around 2.5% recorded once. The sample comprised gamma-delta T cells. The receptors were gathered from a human donor. It is not recorded whose cells these are; they may come from a transplant donor.

This clone was found a few times. A far larger clone lies a single base away; this is likely a read error. Within the sample, other DNA sequences also encode this same CDR3. The rearrangement links TRGV4 to TRGJ1 or TRGJ2. This CDR3 region has 13 residues. Germline V lookup: CDR1 EGSTGY, CDR2 YDSYTSSV. The CDR3 DNA sequence: TGTGCCACCTGGGATGCGGATTATTATAAGAAGCTCTTT. Translation: CATWDADYYKKLF.

This clone ranks as hyperexpanded (1% or more). Other nucleotide sequences from this sample produce the same CDR3. The chain combines TRGV9 with TRGJ1 or TRGJ2. Looked up from germline, CDR1 is GITISATS and CDR2 is ISYDGTV (reference sequence). The junction had 6 bases not matched to a gene; V was cut back by 0 bases and J by 10 bases. There are 12 residues in the CDR3. The CDR3 DNA is TGTGCCTTGTGGGAGGTGCGACGGAAGAAACTCTTT. Encoded protein: CALWEVRRKKLF.

This clone came up a few times. Only one base separates this from a far larger clonotype, so it likely reflects a read error. Different DNA sequences within this sample yield the same CDR3. This rearrangement joins TRGV9 to TRGJP. The CDR3 is 16 residues long. In germline, CDR1 is GITISATS, CDR2 ISYDGTV (reference sequence). This chain's CDR3 is CALWELQELGKKIKVF. The CDR3 DNA reads as TGTGCCTTGTGGGAGCTGCAAGAATTGGGCAAAAAAATCAAGGTATTT.

A remark on this clone: One base separates it from a far larger clone, so it is likely a read error. Other DNA sequences of this sample code for an identical CDR3. The chain carries TRGV2 and TRGJ1 or TRGJ2. CDR3 length equals 10 residues. Germline V lookup: CDR1 EGSNGY, CDR2 YDSYNSKV. The CDR3, as DNA: TGTGCCACCTGGTATTATAAGAAGCTCTTT. This sequence encodes CATWYYKKLF.

Judged by abundance, this clone is hyperexpanded. This CDR3 is also generated by other DNA sequences in the sample. This chain links TRGV9 with TRGJP. The CDR3 length is 15 residues. Germline-derived CDR1 and CDR2 are GITISATS and ISYDGTV (reference sequence). J lost 7 bases, V lost 6 bases, and 6 bases had no gene match. CDR3: CALWPSELGKKIKVF. The CDR3 DNA sequence: TGTGCCTTGTGGCCTTCGGAGTTGGGCAAAAAAATCAAGGTATTT.

Points on this clone: With only one base between it and a far larger clone, this is likely a read error. The same CDR3 is also encoded by other DNA sequences in this sample. The V gene is TRGV9, the J gene TRGJP. This CDR3 has 17 amino acids. V lost 0 bases and J lost 8; bases outside the gene matches: 7. Germline V gives CDR1 GITISATS, CDR2 ISYDGTV (reference sequence). In DNA form, the CDR3 reads TGTGCCTTGTGGGAGGTGTATACGAAGTTGGGCAAAAAAATCAAGGTATTT. Its protein product is CALWEVYTKLGKKIKVF.

Relative to its sample, this clone is hyperexpanded. Other DNA sequences within the sample encode an identical CDR3. The chain links TRGV2 to TRGJ1 or TRGJ2. Germline loops: CDR1 EGSNGY, CDR2 YDSYNSKV. V was clipped by 6 bases and J by 4 bases; unmatched bases: 0. The CDR3 sequence is 10 residues long. DNA of the CDR3: TGTGCCACCTGGTATTATAAGAAACTCTTT. The encoded protein is CATWYYKKLF.